These T cell receptor beta chains were read from a single sample in a study of blood T cells in healthy people across ages. Using its own MiXCR run on the 5' RACE reads, TCRdb lists one record per CDR3 protein. The data show fewer than 1,000,000 distinct CDR3 sequences, approximately 48% seen once. Specimen: blood. These receptors all stem from a man aged 55 to 70 in good health. Both conserved end residues are part of each CDR3. The D gene is left open where the match is weak. The size entry is marked missing in some rows and otherwise reads once, few, many or a size class.

V gene: TRBV6-5; CDR3 length: 14; J gene: TRBJ2-5; clone size: NA; D gene: TRBD1; CDR3 protein: CASRGQGTVETQYF; CDR3 DNA: TGTGCCAGCAGGGGACAGGGCACGGTAGAGACCCAGTACTTC
V gene: TRBV7-2; CDR3 length: 13; J gene: TRBJ1-2; clone size: NA; D gene: NA; CDR3 protein: CASSTKTGLGYTF; CDR3 DNA: TGTGCCAGCAGCACGAAGACAGGACTCGGCTACACCTTC
V gene: TRBV20-1; CDR3 length: 13; J gene: TRBJ1-2; clone size: NA; D gene: NA; CDR3 protein: CSASGDIPDGYTF; CDR3 DNA: TGCAGTGCTAGCGGAGACATTCCCGATGGCTACACCTTC
V gene: TRBV10-3; CDR3 length: 13; J gene: TRBJ1-1; clone size: NA; D gene: TRBD1; CDR3 protein: CAINRGLETEAFF; CDR3 DNA: TGTGCCATCAACAGGGGGCTGGAAACTGAAGCTTTCTTT
V gene: TRBV9; CDR3 length: 15; J gene: TRBJ1-4; clone size: NA; D gene: TRBD1; CDR3 protein: CASNSADRANEKLFF; CDR3 DNA: TGTGCCAGCAACTCCGCGGACAGGGCTAATGAAAAACTGTTTTTT
V gene: TRBV6-2/TRBV6-3; CDR3 length: 11; J gene: TRBJ2-5; clone size: NA; D gene: NA; CDR3 protein: CASSRDSVGYF; CDR3 DNA: TGTGCCAGCAGTAGGGACTCGGTTGGGTACTTC
V gene: TRBV28; CDR3 length: 15; J gene: TRBJ2-5; clone size: NA; D gene: TRBD1; CDR3 protein: CASLDLWDRGKTQYF; CDR3 DNA: TGTGCCAGCCTTGACCTCTGGGACAGGGGGAAGACCCAGTACTTC
V gene: TRBV30; CDR3 length: 14; J gene: TRBJ1-1; clone size: NA; D gene: NA; CDR3 protein: CAWSVRGGDTEAFF; CDR3 DNA: TGTGCCTGGAGTGTAAGGGGGGGAGACACTGAAGCTTTCTTT
V gene: TRBV30; CDR3 length: 14; J gene: TRBJ1-4; clone size: NA; D gene: NA; CDR3 protein: CAWSDRTVNEKLFF; CDR3 DNA: TGTGCCTGGAGTGACAGGACAGTAAATGAAAAACTGTTTTTT
V gene: TRBV6-2/TRBV6-3; CDR3 length: 13; J gene: TRBJ2-4; clone size: once; D gene: TRBD1; CDR3 protein: CASSYSEGGIRYF; CDR3 DNA: TGTGCCAGCAGTTACTCGGAAGGGGGCATTCGGTACTTC
V gene: TRBV11-2; CDR3 length: 15; J gene: TRBJ2-7; clone size: NA; D gene: TRBD2; CDR3 protein: CASSMSSGGTYEQYF; CDR3 DNA: TGTGCCAGCAGCATGTCTAGCGGGGGAACCTACGAGCAGTACTTC
V gene: TRBV12-3/TRBV12-4; CDR3 length: 14; J gene: TRBJ2-1; clone size: once; D gene: NA; CDR3 protein: CASSSSGGPNEQFF; CDR3 DNA: TGTGCCAGCAGTTCCTCAGGGGGGCCAAATGAGCAGTTCTTC
V gene: TRBV15; CDR3 length: 16; J gene: TRBJ2-7; clone size: NA; D gene: NA; CDR3 protein: CATSRDSGVNSYEQYF; CDR3 DNA: TGTGCCACCAGCAGAGATTCAGGGGTTAATTCCTACGAGCAGTACTTC
V gene: TRBV4-3; CDR3 length: 15; J gene: TRBJ1-4; clone size: NA; D gene: NA; CDR3 protein: CASSQDLSGGEKLFF; CDR3 DNA: TGCGCCAGCAGCCAAGATCTGTCGGGAGGTGAAAAACTGTTTTTT
V gene: TRBV28; CDR3 length: 16; J gene: TRBJ2-2; clone size: once; D gene: TRBD1; CDR3 protein: CASTSLDRGGTGELFF; CDR3 DNA: TGTGCCAGCACTTCTTTGGACAGGGGGGGGACCGGGGAGCTGTTTTTT
V gene: TRBV6-2/TRBV6-3; CDR3 length: 14; J gene: TRBJ2-5; clone size: NA; D gene: NA; CDR3 protein: CASSYVMVRETQYF; CDR3 DNA: TGTGCCAGCAGTTACGTTATGGTACGGGAGACCCAGTACTTC
V gene: TRBV20-1; CDR3 length: 14; J gene: TRBJ1-5; clone size: NA; D gene: TRBD1; CDR3 protein: CSAESRGKNQPQHF; CDR3 DNA: TGCAGTGCCGAATCCAGGGGGAAGAATCAGCCCCAGCATTTT
V gene: TRBV18; CDR3 length: 13; J gene: TRBJ2-2; clone size: NA; D gene: NA; CDR3 protein: CASSQGRTGELFF; CDR3 DNA: TGTGCCAGCTCACAGGGACGTACCGGGGAGCTGTTTTTT
V gene: TRBV12-3/TRBV12-4; CDR3 length: 13; J gene: TRBJ2-7; clone size: NA; D gene: NA; CDR3 protein: CASSVTGFDEQYF; CDR3 DNA: TGTGCCAGCAGTGTAACAGGGTTCGACGAGCAGTACTTC
V gene: TRBV25-1; CDR3 length: 14; J gene: TRBJ1-4; clone size: NA; D gene: NA; CDR3 protein: CASGSQGTNEKLFF; CDR3 DNA: TGTGCCAGCGGGTCACAGGGAACTAATGAAAAACTGTTTTTT
V gene: TRBV6-5; CDR3 length: 18; J gene: TRBJ1-5; clone size: NA; D gene: NA; CDR3 protein: CASSYSLGGKYSNQPQHF; CDR3 DNA: TGTGCCAGCAGTTACTCCCTTGGCGGAAAGTATAGCAATCAGCCCCAGCATTTT
V gene: TRBV2; CDR3 length: 13; J gene: TRBJ2-1; clone size: NA; D gene: TRBD2; CDR3 protein: CAGAGGTHNEQFF; CDR3 DNA: TGTGCCGGCGCCGGGGGGACTCACAATGAGCAGTTCTTC
V gene: TRBV19; CDR3 length: 14; J gene: TRBJ2-7; clone size: NA; D gene: NA; CDR3 protein: CASSISASVNEQYF; CDR3 DNA: TGTGCCAGTAGTATCTCTGCCAGCGTCAACGAGCAGTACTTC
V gene: TRBV9; CDR3 length: 12; J gene: TRBJ2-3; clone size: few; D gene: NA; CDR3 protein: CASSVEGSTQYF; CDR3 DNA: TGTGCCAGCAGCGTAGAGGGAAGTACGCAGTATTTT
V gene: TRBV28; CDR3 length: 18; J gene: TRBJ2-5; clone size: few; D gene: TRBD2; CDR3 protein: CASKQGGLAGAYQETQYF; CDR3 DNA: TGTGCCAGCAAACAAGGTGGGCTAGCGGGGGCGTACCAAGAGACCCAGTACTTC
V gene: TRBV7-2; CDR3 length: 13; J gene: TRBJ2-3; clone size: many; D gene: NA; CDR3 protein: CASSRDTTDTQYF; CDR3 DNA: TGTGCCAGCAGCCGGGACACTACAGATACGCAGTATTTT
V gene: TRBV18; CDR3 length: 16; J gene: TRBJ2-5; clone size: few; D gene: NA; CDR3 protein: CASSPGAVSSQETQYF; CDR3 DNA: TGTGCCAGCTCACCAGGGGCGGTGTCGAGTCAAGAGACCCAGTACTTC
V gene: TRBV7-2; CDR3 length: 15; J gene: TRBJ2-1; clone size: NA; D gene: NA; CDR3 protein: CASSPDGRGRDERFF; CDR3 DNA: TGTGCCAGCAGCCCGGACGGGCGCGGAAGGGATGAGCGGTTCTTC
V gene: TRBV14; CDR3 length: 14; J gene: TRBJ1-3; clone size: few; D gene: TRBD1; CDR3 protein: CASSHRDRLLTIYF; CDR3 DNA: TGTGCCAGCAGCCACCGGGACAGGCTTCTTACCATATATTTT
V gene: TRBV5-5; CDR3 length: 13; J gene: TRBJ2-7; clone size: NA; D gene: NA; CDR3 protein: CASSLWVSVEQYF; CDR3 DNA: TGTGCCAGCAGCTTGTGGGTTTCGGTCGAGCAGTACTTC
V gene: TRBV18; CDR3 length: 14; J gene: TRBJ2-5; clone size: NA; D gene: NA; CDR3 protein: CASSPDLGKETQYF; CDR3 DNA: TGTGCCAGCTCGCCTGACCTCGGGAAGGAGACCCAGTACTTC
V gene: TRBV28; CDR3 length: 16; J gene: TRBJ2-5; clone size: many; D gene: TRBD2; CDR3 protein: CASSRGLAGTQETQYF; CDR3 DNA: TGTGCCAGCAGTCGAGGTCTAGCGGGCACACAAGAGACCCAGTACTTC
V gene: TRBV20-1; CDR3 length: 14; J gene: TRBJ2-7; clone size: NA; D gene: NA; CDR3 protein: CSATNPGGLDEQYF; CDR3 DNA: TGCAGTGCTACCAATCCGGGGGGCCTAGACGAGCAGTACTTC